The clone carrying this T cell receptor (beta chain) was counted only a few times. The antigen is undetermined. TCRdb independently ran MiXCR on the RT-PCR reads; one entry per CDR3 protein. The data contain hundreds of thousands of distinct CDR3 sequences, 16% of them singletons. Trimming removed 5 bases at V and 2 bases at J, with 13 bases between. Germline V gene data show CDR1 as SGHAT and CDR2 as FQNNGV. The CDR3 totals 15 residues. The data stem from a study of response to subunit inactivated influenza vaccine. Broader study findings: With each seasonal influenza vaccination, the authors suggested, few new T cells are recruited.

This specimen was CD4+ T cells sorted from PBMCs, taken 23 to 25 months after vaccination. This chain connects TRBV11-2 to TRBJ2-1, with D hard to call. The TCR was taken from a man between 50 and 70 years old who received an inactivated influenza vaccine. The CDR3 protein is CASSPRNRAYNEQFF. Written as DNA, the CDR3 is TGTGCCAGCAGCCCCCGGAATCGGGCCTACAATGAGCAGTTCTTC.